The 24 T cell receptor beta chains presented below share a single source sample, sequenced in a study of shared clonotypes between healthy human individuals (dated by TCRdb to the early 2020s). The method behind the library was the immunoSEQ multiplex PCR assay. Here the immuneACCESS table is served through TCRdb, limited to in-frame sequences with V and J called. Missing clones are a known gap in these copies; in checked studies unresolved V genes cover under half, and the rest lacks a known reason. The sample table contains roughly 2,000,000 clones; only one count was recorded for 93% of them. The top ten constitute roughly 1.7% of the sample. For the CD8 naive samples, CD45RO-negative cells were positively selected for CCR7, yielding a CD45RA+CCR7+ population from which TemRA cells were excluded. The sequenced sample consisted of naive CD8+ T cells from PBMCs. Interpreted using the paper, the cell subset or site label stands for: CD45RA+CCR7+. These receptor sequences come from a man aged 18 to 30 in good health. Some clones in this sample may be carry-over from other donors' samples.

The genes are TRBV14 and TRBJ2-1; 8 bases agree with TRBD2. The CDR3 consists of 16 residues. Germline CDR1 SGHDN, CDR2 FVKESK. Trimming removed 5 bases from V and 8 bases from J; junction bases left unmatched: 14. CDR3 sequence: CASSMGLVTLGDEQFF. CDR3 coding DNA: TGTGCCAGCAGCATGGGACTAGTTACCTTGGGCGATGAGCAGTTCTTC.

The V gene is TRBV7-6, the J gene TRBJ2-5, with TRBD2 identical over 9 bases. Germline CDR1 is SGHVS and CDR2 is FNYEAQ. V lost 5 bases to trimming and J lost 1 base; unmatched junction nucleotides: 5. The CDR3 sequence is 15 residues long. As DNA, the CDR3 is TGTGCCAGCAGCCCCACTAGCGGGTCCCAAGAGACCCAGTACTTC. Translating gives CASSPTSGSQETQYF.

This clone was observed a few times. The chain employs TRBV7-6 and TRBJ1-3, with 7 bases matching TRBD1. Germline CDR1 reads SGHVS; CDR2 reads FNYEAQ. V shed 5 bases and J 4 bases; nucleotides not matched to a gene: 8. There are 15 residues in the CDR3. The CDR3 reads CASSRRTGSGNTIYF. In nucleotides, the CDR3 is TGTGCCAGCAGCCGAAGGACAGGCTCGGGAAACACCATATATTTT.

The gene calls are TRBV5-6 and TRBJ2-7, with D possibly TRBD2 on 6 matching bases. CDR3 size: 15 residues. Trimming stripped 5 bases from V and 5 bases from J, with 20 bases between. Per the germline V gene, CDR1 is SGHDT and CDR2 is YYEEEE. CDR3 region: CASRRGGHVLNEQYF. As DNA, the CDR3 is TGTGCCAGCAGGCGGGGCGGCCACGTTTTGAACGAGCAGTACTTC.

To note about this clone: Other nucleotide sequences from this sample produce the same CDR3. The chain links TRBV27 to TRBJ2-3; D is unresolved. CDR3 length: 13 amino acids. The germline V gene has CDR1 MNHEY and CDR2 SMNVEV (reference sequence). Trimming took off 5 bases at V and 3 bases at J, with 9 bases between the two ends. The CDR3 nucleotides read TGTGCCAGCAGTCCCATTAGGACAGATACGCAGTATTTT. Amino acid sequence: CASSPIRTDTQYF.

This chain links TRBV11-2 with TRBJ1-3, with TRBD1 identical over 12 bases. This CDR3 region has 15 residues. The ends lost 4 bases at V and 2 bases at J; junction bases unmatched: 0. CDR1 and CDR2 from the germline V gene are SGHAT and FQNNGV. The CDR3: CASSWDRGPGNTIYF. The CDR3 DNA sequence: TGTGCCAGCAGCTGGGACAGGGGGCCTGGAAACACCATATATTTT.

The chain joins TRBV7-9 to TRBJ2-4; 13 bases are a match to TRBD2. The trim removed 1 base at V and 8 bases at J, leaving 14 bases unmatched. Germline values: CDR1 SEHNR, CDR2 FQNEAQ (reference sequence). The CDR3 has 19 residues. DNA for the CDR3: TGTGCCAGCAGCTTAGGGACTAGCGGGAGTTGGGGCCAAAAGTACATTCAGTACTTC. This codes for CASSLGTSGSWGQKYIQYF.

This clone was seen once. Here the CDR3 reads CASSIGPVGRTSSNQPQHF. The CDR3 DNA sequence: TGTGCCAGTAGTATAGGACCTGTCGGCCGGACTTCTAGCAATCAGCCCCAGCATTTT. V gene TRBV19 combines with J gene TRBJ1-5; D remains ambiguous. Germline CDR1 LNHDA, CDR2 SQIVND (reference sequence). Trimming took 1 base from V and 0 from J, leaving 19 bases between them. The CDR3 runs 19 residues.

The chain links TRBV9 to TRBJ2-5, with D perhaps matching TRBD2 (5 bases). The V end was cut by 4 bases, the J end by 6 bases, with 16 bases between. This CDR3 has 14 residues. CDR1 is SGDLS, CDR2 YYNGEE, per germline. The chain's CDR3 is CASSSQLGEKTQYF. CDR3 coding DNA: TGTGCCAGCAGCTCCCAACTCGGGGAGAAGACCCAGTACTTC.

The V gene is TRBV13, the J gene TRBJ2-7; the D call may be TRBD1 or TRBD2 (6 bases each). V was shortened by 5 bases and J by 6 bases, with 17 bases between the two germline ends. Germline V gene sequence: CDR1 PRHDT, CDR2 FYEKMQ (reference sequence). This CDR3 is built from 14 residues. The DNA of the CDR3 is TGTGCCAGCAGCGGGGGGCCTCCATGGGGCGAGCAGTACTTC. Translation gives CASSGGPPWGEQYF.

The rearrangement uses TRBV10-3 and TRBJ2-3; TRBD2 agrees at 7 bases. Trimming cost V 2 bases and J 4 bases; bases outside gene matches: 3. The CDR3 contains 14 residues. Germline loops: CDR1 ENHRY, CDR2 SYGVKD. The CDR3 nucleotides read TGTGCCATCAGTGAGCCGGGAGGCCCAGATACGCAGTATTTT. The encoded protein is CAISEPGGPDTQYF.

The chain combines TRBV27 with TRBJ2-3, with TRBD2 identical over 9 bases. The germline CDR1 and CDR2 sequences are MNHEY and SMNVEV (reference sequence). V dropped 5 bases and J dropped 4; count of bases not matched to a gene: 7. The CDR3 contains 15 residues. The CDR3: CASSNAGTSSDTQYF. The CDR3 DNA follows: TGTGCCAGCAGTAATGCCGGGACTAGCTCAGATACGCAGTATTTT.

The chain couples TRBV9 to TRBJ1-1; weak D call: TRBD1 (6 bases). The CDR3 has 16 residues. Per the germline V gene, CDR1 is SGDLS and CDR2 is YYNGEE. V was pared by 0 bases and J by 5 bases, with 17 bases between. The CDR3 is CASSVGPGGATTEAFF. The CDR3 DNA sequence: TGTGCCAGCAGCGTAGGGCCCGGGGGGGCGACAACTGAAGCTTTCTTT.

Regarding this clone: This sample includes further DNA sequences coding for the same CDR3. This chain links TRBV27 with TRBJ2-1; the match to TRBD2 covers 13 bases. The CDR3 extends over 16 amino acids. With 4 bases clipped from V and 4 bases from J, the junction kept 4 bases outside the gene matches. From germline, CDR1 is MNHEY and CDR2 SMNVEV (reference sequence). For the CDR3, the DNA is TGTGCCAGCAGTTCCCGGACTAGCGGGGGATACAATGAGCAGTTCTTC. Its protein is CASSSRTSGGYNEQFF.

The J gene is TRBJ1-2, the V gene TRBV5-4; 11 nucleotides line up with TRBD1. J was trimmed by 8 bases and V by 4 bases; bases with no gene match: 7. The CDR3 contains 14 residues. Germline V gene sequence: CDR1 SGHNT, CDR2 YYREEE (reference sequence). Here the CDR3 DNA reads TGTGCCAGCAGCACGTGGACAGGGGGCGGCGGCTACACCTTC. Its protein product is CASSTWTGGGGYTF.

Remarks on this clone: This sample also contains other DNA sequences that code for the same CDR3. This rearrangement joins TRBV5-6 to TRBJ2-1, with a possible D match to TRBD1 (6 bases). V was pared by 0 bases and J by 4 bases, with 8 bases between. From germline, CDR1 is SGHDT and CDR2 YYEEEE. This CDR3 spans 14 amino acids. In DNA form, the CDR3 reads TGTGCCAGCAGCTTGGGCAGGGGTTACAATGAGCAGTTCTTC. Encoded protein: CASSLGRGYNEQFF.

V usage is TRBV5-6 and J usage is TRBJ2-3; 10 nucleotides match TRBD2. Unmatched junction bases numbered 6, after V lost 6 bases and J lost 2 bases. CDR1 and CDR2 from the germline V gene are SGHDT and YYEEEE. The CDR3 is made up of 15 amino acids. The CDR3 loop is CASTRLAGSTDTQYF. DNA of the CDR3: TGTGCCAGCACAAGACTAGCGGGCTCCACAGATACGCAGTATTTT.

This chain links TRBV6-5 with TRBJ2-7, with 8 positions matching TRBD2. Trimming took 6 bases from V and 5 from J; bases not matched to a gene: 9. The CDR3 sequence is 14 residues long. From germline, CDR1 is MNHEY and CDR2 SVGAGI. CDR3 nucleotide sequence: TGTGCCAGCAGCACCCTGAGCGGGAGCAACGAGCAGTACTTC. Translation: CASSTLSGSNEQYF.

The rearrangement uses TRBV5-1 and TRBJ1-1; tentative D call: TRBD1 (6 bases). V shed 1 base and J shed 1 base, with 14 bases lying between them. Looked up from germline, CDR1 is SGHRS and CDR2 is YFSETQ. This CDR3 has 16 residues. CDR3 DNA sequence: TGCGCCAGCAGCTTGCCCCGATTGACAGGGAACACTGAAGCTTTCTTT. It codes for CASSLPRLTGNTEAFF.

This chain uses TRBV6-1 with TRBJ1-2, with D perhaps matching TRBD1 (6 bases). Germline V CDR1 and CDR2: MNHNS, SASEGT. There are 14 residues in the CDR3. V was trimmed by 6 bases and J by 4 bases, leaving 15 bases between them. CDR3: CASSVRGMAYGYTF. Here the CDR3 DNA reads TGTGCCAGCAGCGTGAGGGGGATGGCCTATGGCTACACCTTC.

The CDR3 region is CASSNPVSYEQYF. The DNA for the CDR3 is TGTGCCAGCAGCAATCCAGTCTCCTACGAGCAGTACTTC. The chain uses TRBV7-9 and TRBJ2-7; D is undetermined. Germline assignment: CDR1 SEHNR and CDR2 FQNEAQ (reference sequence). The CDR3 contains 13 residues. Trimming left V 5 bases short and J 0 bases short, with 8 bases between.

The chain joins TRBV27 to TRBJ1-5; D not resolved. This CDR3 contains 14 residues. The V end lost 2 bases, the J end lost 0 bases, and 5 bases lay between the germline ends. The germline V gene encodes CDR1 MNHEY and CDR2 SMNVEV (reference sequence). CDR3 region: CASSLIDSNQPQHF. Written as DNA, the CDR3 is TGTGCCAGCAGTTTAATCGATAGCAATCAGCCCCAGCATTTT.

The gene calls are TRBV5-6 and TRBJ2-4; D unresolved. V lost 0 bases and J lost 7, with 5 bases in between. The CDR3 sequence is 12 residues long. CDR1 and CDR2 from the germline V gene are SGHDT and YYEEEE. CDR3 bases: TGTGCCAGCAGCTTGGGCTCCAACATTCAGTACTTC. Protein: CASSLGSNIQYF.

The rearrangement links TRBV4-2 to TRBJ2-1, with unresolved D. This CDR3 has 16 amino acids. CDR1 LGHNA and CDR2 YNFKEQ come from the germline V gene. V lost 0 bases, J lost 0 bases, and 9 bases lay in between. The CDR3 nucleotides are TGTGCCAGCAGCCAAGATCTCACTCTCTCCTACAATGAGCAGTTCTTC. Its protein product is CASSQDLTLSYNEQFF.